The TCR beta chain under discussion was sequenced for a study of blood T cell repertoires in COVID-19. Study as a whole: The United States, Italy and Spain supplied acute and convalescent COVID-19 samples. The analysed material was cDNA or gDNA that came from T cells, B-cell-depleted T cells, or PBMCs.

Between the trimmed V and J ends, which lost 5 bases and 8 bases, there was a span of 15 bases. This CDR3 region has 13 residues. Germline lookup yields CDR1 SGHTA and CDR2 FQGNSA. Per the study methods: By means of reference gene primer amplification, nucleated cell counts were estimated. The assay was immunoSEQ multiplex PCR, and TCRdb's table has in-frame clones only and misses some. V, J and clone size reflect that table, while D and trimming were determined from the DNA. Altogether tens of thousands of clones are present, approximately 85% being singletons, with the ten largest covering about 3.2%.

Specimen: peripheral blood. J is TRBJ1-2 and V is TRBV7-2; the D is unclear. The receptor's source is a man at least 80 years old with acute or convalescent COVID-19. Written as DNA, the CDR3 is TGTGCCAGCAGCCTCCTGGAGGGCGGGGGCTACACCTTC. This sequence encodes CASSLLEGGGYTF.